This TCR beta chain came from a study of T cells in Graves' hyperthyroidism and ophthalmopathy. Notes on the study in general: Most expanded thyroid clonotypes above 0.001 recurred in blood.

The study left out patients who had uncontrolled infection, other autoimmune disease, pregnancy or lactation. Trimming cost V 2 bases and J 0 bases, with 17 bases left between them. The CDR3 covers 17 residues. RNA transcripts served as the template for amplifying TCR beta CDR3 regions. The HTBI primer set served for first-round RT-PCR of the TCR CDR3. A single record per CDR3 protein comes from TCRdb applying MiXCR to the multiplex PCR reads. The sample records about 500,000 distinct CDR3 sequences, approximately 16% being singletons. This clonotype was seen ten or more times. The antigen remains unidentified.

The TCR sequence derives from a young woman with Graves' hyperthyroidism. The sample comprised blood. The chain recombines TRBV12-3 or TRBV12-4 with TRBJ2-7; D gene ambiguous. DNA of the CDR3: TGTGCCAGCAGTTTATTAGGGCGGCGGTGGAGCTCCTACGAGCAGTACTTC. The encoded protein is CASSLLGRRWSSYEQYF.